Listed below are T cell receptor beta chains from one sample, sequenced in a study of cytomegalovirus exposure and HLA in healthy donors. The protocol was immunoSEQ multiplex PCR, while the TCRdb copy is restricted to in-frame clones and leaves out a portion. This repertoire shows some 260,000 clones, about 90% found once; its top ten account for 3% to 3.5%. The source material was PBMCs. These receptors all come from a woman aged 25-40 years in good health and CMV-seronegative. Each CDR3 is given without its conserved first and last residue. Not all rows give a size; the values are once, few, many and, for expanded clones, a class.

clone_size v_call cdr3_aa
- TRBV5-1 ASSGRQAIYSYEQY
- TRBV27 ASSLVSSGLWRNEQF
- TRBV19 ASSIFQGGTYGYT
- TRBV9 ASSVGLAGWSDTQY
- TRBV6-1 ASSDTSDSRANEKLF
- TRBV29-1 SARLETDTQY
- TRBV6-4 ASSSGEIGDNEQF
- TRBV7-9 ASSPGLAGNEQF
- TRBV19 ASRLTSAIYNEQF
once TRBV6-5 ASSSEILARLDEQF
- TRBV28 ASSLPANYGYT
once TRBV7-2 ASSLYSGIYGYT
few TRBV7-9 ASSPEAPYEQY
- TRBV5-4 ASRQGINTEAF
- TRBV7-8 ASSSGLAGGPYEQY
- TRBV7-2 ASSLFSGMSSYNEQF
- TRBV7-9 ASSLGLEGEQF
- TRBV28 ASRPRVQPQH
- TRBV13 ASSLRGAEAF
- TRBV7-9 ASGSAEYSNQPQH
- TRBV23-1 ASSQRDRTLRETQY
- TRBV7-3 ASSIRAGVGGELF
- TRBV9 ASSVTGSGNTIY
- TRBV28 ASSRTLLAKNIQY
- TRBV7-6 ASSLVDGVKETQY
- TRBV6-1 ASSEPLGQGLGYEQY
- TRBV19 ASSRGLAGGQETQY
- TRBV11-3 ASSPGGVFSRGQY